These 5 T cell receptor beta chains share one sample of origin, sequenced in a study of T-cell reconstitution after alpha-beta-depleted transplantation in children (dated by TCRdb to 2015 to 2016). The library was produced with PCR. TCRdb names Illumina HiSeq 2500 as the instrument used. To normalize quantification of the TCRbeta repertoire, the TCR libraries were built with molecular barcoding that relied on unique molecular identifiers. TCRdb applied fastp at Q25 and MiXCR to the public reads, then kept only in-frame beta chains. CDR3 protein sequences are deduplicated, and each keeps its most common genes and DNA. In this sample the table shows about 400,000 distinct CDR3 sequences, about 20% of which occur a single time. 3% to 4.5% of the sample is in the top ten clones. The starting material was PBMCs from the stem cell graft donor, obtained from the stem cell graft. The receptor set was obtained from a human donor who donated a stem cell graft to a child with acute myeloid leukemia.

Comments on this clonotype: Germline is not matched at one junction end, which may reflect a read error. The chain carries TRBV6-5 and TRBJ2-3, with D possibly called TRBD1 or TRBD2 (5 bases each). There are 18 residues in the CDR3. Germline V CDR1 and CDR2: MNHEY, SVGAGI. The CDR3, as DNA: TGTGCCAGCATTTACTCTAATCGGGGCAGGAAGAGCACAGATACGCAGTATTTT. Translation gives CASIYSNRGRKSTDTQYF.

The chain is built from TRBV5-1 and TRBJ2-7; 10 bases line up with TRBD1. This CDR3 comprises 16 residues. CDR1 is SGHRS, CDR2 YFSETQ, per germline. V lost 3 bases to trimming and J lost 4 bases; unmatched junction nucleotides: 10. CDR3 protein: CASSSNAGTGAYEQYF. DNA for the CDR3: TGCGCCAGCAGCTCAAACGCCGGGACAGGGGCTTACGAGCAGTACTTC.

The chain combines TRBV20-1 with TRBJ1-1, with TRBD1 as a possible D gene (6 bases). The CDR3 length is 16 residues. Germline CDR1 DFQATT, CDR2 SNEGSKA (reference sequence). The V end was cut by 4 bases, the J end by 3 bases, with 21 bases between. CDR3 residues: CSAIRWPRQADTEAFF. The CDR3 DNA follows: TGCAGTGCTATCAGATGGCCGAGACAGGCGGACACTGAAGCTTTCTTT.

The chain is built from TRBV15 and TRBJ2-5; 12 bases map to TRBD1. Germline V gene data show CDR1 as LNHNV and CDR2 as YYDKDF (reference sequence). CDR3 length: 16 amino acids. J was trimmed by 6 bases and V by 0 bases; bases with no gene match: 5. The CDR3 DNA reads TGTGCCACCAGCAGAGACGGGACAGGGGGCGGGAAGACCCAGTACTTC. It specifies CATSRDGTGGGKTQYF.

This chain links TRBV12-3 or TRBV12-4 with TRBJ1-1, with D possibly matching TRBD1 (6 bases). The CDR3 loop spans 14 amino acids. Trimming removed 2 bases at V and 5 bases at J, with 12 bases between. CDR3 in amino acids: CASSLWGRGTEAFF. The CDR3 nucleotides are TGTGCCAGCAGTTTATGGGGGCGCGGGACTGAAGCTTTCTTT.